This T cell receptor (beta chain) was identified during a study of blood T cell repertoires in COVID-19. About the study: The United States, Italy and Spain provided the acute and convalescent COVID-19 samples.

In the original processing: Amplification of reference gene primers was used by the study to estimate nucleated cell counts. This table comes from immunoSEQ multiplex PCR, and its TCRdb copy is limited to in-frame clones, with some not included. V and J calls plus clone size are reproduced from that table; the DNA served to infer D and trimming. The sample includes some 430,000 clones, 90% seen only once; the top ten take approximately 0.65%. Comments on this clone: The same CDR3 is also encoded by other DNA sequences in this sample.

The clonotype comes from a man aged 18 to 29 who had recovered from COVID-19. Source material: PBMCs or T cells enriched from blood (not recorded which).

As DNA, the CDR3 is TGTGCCAGCAGCCCCGGGGGGGCCTACGAGCAGTACTTC. Translating it yields CASSPGGAYEQYF. The chain is built from TRBV9 and TRBJ2-7; 8 bases map to TRBD2. The germline gives CDR1 SGDLS, CDR2 YYNGEE. After removal of 4 bases from V and 2 bases from J, the junction contained 2 bases not matched to a gene. The CDR3 length is 13 residues.